This T cell receptor beta chain was captured in a study of radiation and T cells in renal cell carcinoma. At the level of the study: Nephrectomy followed 15 Gy stereotactic body radiation by 4 weeks.

Time point: blood 2 weeks post-SBRT. The treatment denotes: 15 Gy SBRT to primary tumor, nephrectomy 4 weeks later. Profiling relied on immunoSEQ multiplex PCR, and the TCRdb table lists in-frame clones only, not all of them. The data hold under 150,000 clones, with more than 80% observed a single time. V was cut by 2 bases and J by 5 bases, with 13 bases left in between. This CDR3 region has 14 residues. Germline CDR1 reads SGHRS; CDR2 reads YFSETQ. This clone has only one observation. V gene TRBV5-1 combines with J gene TRBJ1-2, with D perhaps matching TRBD1 (6 bases). The TCR was taken from a woman aged 55-69 years with renal cell carcinoma. Sample: blood, taken from a patient whose treatment included radiotherapy and nephrectomy. CDR3: CASSFGQSVYGYTF. The CDR3 nucleotides are TGCGCCAGCAGCTTCGGACAGTCGGTTTATGGCTACACCTTC.